This TCR beta chain emerged from a study of blood T cells in healthy people across ages. Study-level results: Naive T cell percentage showed a strong correlation with TCR beta diversity.

A J-beta primer mix and a sample-barcoded 5' primer were used in a second PCR of about 7 to 11 cycles. TCRdb reprocessed the 5' RACE reads with MiXCR, giving one entry per CDR3 protein. Of about a million distinct CDR3 sequences listed, roughly 51% were seen once; the top ten hold roughly 23%. Concerning this clonotype: No antigen is known for it.

The length of the CDR3 is 14 residues. Germline CDR1 is MNHNY and CDR2 is SVGAGI (reference sequence). Caucasian individuals from Russia who were healthy and aged about 6 to 90 acted as donors. In each sample, at least 6 million PBMCs were isolated. This clonotype originated in a woman aged 60-75 years in good health. This chain links TRBV6-6 with TRBJ2-5, with 8 nucleotides matching TRBD1. Judging by the DNA end, TRBJ2-7 fits better; the J call may be wrong. The specimen was blood. The CDR3 nucleotides read TGTGCCAGCAGGACAGGGGTGGGTTACTACGAGCAGTACTTC. Translating it yields CASRTGVGYYEQYF.